This T cell receptor beta chain was captured by sequencing in a study of blood T cell repertoires in COVID-19. Study information: Sites in the United States, Italy and Spain provided acute and convalescent COVID-19 samples. Sources were T cells, B-cell-depleted T cells, or PBMCs; the material itself was cDNA or gDNA.

The CDR3 is made up of 15 amino acids. Germline-derived CDR1 and CDR2 are SNHLY and FYNNEI. Trimming removed 6 bases from V and 6 bases from J; junction bases left unmatched: 9. Sequenced by immunoSEQ multiplex PCR; TCRdb stores in-frame clones only, minus some. The repertoire holds roughly 400,000 clones, with 70% to 90% as singletons. The chain joins TRBV2 to TRBJ2-3, with 10 bases identical to TRBD2. This sequence originates from a woman aged 40 to 50 with acute COVID-19. Sequencing was performed on PBMCs or T cells enriched from blood (not recorded which). CDR3 DNA sequence: TGTGCCAGCAGGACCCAGCGGGGGGGGTTCGATACGCAGTATTTT. It yields the protein CASRTQRGGFDTQYF.